This TCR beta chain is drawn from a study of molecular identifiers for immune sequencing clone quantification. Sorted cell numbers of about 17,000 to 1,000,000, with 10%, 30% or 50% RNA, served as input for naive CD8 libraries. The CDR3 sequence is 15 residues long. Germline V CDR1 and CDR2: SGHVS, FNYEAQ. J lost 8 bases, V lost 6 bases, and 11 bases had no gene match. With regard to this clonotype: Its target is unknown.

Study-wide points: Over 98% of effector molecules, yet under 1% of naive-cell molecules, were held by clones above 20 RNA copies. One cell's worth of spiked Jurkat TCR RNA was reportedly detectable among 850,000 to 1,000,000 naive cells.

TCRdb analysed the PCR reads with MiXCR anew, one entry per CDR3 protein. The sample records around 480,000 distinct CDR3 sequences, approximately 25% being singletons. The sequence came from a human donor in good health. Some libraries in this study had Jurkat cell RNA spiked in. The chain has TRBV7-6 and TRBJ2-1; TRBD2 matches 9 bases. Specimen: naive CD8+ T cells from blood, with Jurkat cell RNA spiked in. Subset in this sample: FACS-sorted CD8+CD4-CCR7+CD45RA+ naive T cells. The CDR3 region has the DNA TGTGCCAGCAGTTTAAGCGGGGGGTCCCCCCATGAGCAGTTCTTC. Its translation is CASSLSGGSPHEQFF.